This T cell receptor beta chain came from a study of beta chain features in type 1 diabetes listed by TCRdb under 2018. Study-level background: Mean age, gender distribution, total cell number and subset yield were not different between patients and healthy donors. Across all samples, 107,917,701 sorted cells were examined, and cell number per subset correlated strongly with RNA yield. The study compared TCRB repertoires of sorted circulating CD4+ T cell subsets between recently diagnosed type 1 diabetes patients and matched healthy donors. Regulatory and stem cell-like memory subsets were isolated from only 8 patients and about eight healthy donors, whereas naive and central memory subsets came from all 30 or so donors.

The High Capacity cDNA Reverse Transcription Kit was used to reverse transcribe all of the isolated RNA, meaning that expressed TCRB transcripts were what got sequenced. Naive, central memory and regulatory T cell samples underwent deep immunoSEQ sequencing, averaging around 4 million total reads per sample. Sorted cells were lysed in RLT buffer and RNA was extracted with DNase-treated RNeasy Micro or Mini kits, depending on cell number. Each cell subset was processed separately to prevent cross-contamination, with patient and healthy donor samples processed together. TCRB sequences were amplified from cDNA with the immunoSEQ multiplex PCR, producing 87-bp fragments spanning the CDR3 region. Sequencing of the amplicons was performed on the Illumina HiSeq platform. As for how the authors treated the data: Synthetic template baselines were used to correct PCR bias computationally, reads within Hamming distance 2 were collapsed, and singletons that could not be merged were discarded. Reads were aligned to IMGT to assign V, D and J genes, CDR3 length, and insertions or deletions at six rearrangement sites. Within each subset, clonotype counts were normalized to the number of sorted cells before true diversity and Gini coefficients were calculated with the tcR R package. Repertoire sharing was quantified using the overlap coefficient calculated on TCRB nucleotide sequences. TCRdb retrieved this table from immuneACCESS and kept in-frame rearrangements only. Not all clones are present; in checked studies, unresolved V genes account for under half, and no reason is known for the remainder. That table gives V, J and clone size, and the DNA gave D and trimming. This sample has almost 350,000 clones in its table, and approximately 9.7% of those were observed once. The ten largest clones represent 1% of the sample.

General study outcomes and caveats: Patients with type 1 diabetes made fewer insertions and deleted more nucleotides at VDJ recombination sites, implying thymic rearrangement abnormalities. PCR may preferentially amplify shorter templates, but because patient and control samples were amplified and corrected together, any resulting skew would affect both groups equally. Because the HLA sub-analyses included only small numbers of individuals, any influence of HLA type on TCRB rearrangement was left unresolved. Because cDNA was sequenced instead of genomic DNA, highly expressing activated cells could be over-represented, though the groups showed no difference in activation or CD3 levels. Naive, central memory and regulatory TCRB repertoires appeared to be more similar among patients than among healthy donors. In all four CD4+ subsets, TCRB CDR3 length was moderately but significantly shorter in type 1 diabetes patients.

From each donor, a single peripheral blood sample of around 120 mL on average was drawn into heparinised tubes. Naive, central memory, regulatory and stem cell-like memory CD4+ T cells were sorted on a BD FACSAria II using a panel including CD45RO, CCR7, CD25, CD127, CD95 and CD27. All sorted populations exceeded 95% purity. PBMCs were isolated immediately by Lymphoprep density gradient centrifugation and stained directly without culture. So that batch effects would be minimized, each experiment stained and sorted samples in pairs, pairing one healthy donor with one patient. Concerning this clone itself: It has no known antigen specificity. No base-level quality is on record; no much larger clone is a single base apart.

The specimen sequenced was central memory CD4+ T cells from blood. This clonotype was sampled from a man aged 30 to 45 with type 1 diabetes.

The base sequence is TGTGCCTGGAGGCTCACGTGGTCGGACAGGGGCACTGAAGCTTTCTTT. Its protein is CAWRLTWSDRGTEAFF. This chain is built from TRBV30 and TRBJ1-1; 9 bases in the middle match TRBD1. Looking up the germline V gene (reference sequence) yields CDR1 GTSNPN and CDR2 SVGIG. From cysteine to phenylalanine, the CDR3 is 16 amino acids long. Kept here is only the CDR3 DNA, which spans 48 bases and is read in frame from base 1. V is trimmed back by 3 bases and J by 4 bases, and the junction contains 12 bases that no gene match accounts for. Here the CDR3 is joined to the reference TRBV30 and TRBJ1-1 genes, and the full variable domain is: SQTIHQWPATLVQPVGSPLSLECTVEGTSNPNLYWYRQAAGRGLQLLFYSVGIGQISSEVPQNLSASRPQDRQFILSSKKLLLSDSGFYLCAWRLTWSDRGTEAFFGQGTRLTVV.